This T cell receptor (beta chain) was documented in a study of Tregs in tolerant kidney transplant recipients (dated 2019 in TCRdb). A note on the overall study: The transplants used related donors along with nonmyeloablative bone marrow transplantation, and in the human trials mixed chimerism was transient. TCRbeta sequencing was used in the study to identify donor-specific regulatory T cells before combined kidney and bone marrow transplantation, and the identified cells were then tracked after transplant. Overall study outcomes, separate from this receptor: For some patients, the PCR primers changed as time went on, which meant samples from those patients could not be compared with one another at the nucleotide level. Donor-specific Treg expansion was found to exceed global Treg expansion in tolerant patients, suggesting antigen-driven rather than nonspecific expansion. Because only a small number of patients were included, the study had limitations, and the results will need to be validated in larger populations as well as under other immunosuppression protocols. Expanding Tregs with activated donor B cells appeared to identify the most biologically relevant and donor-specific TCRbeta repertoire. Biological reproducibility was not examined directly, but technical replication error appeared to be minimal.

Worth noting for this clone: Its specific antigen is unknown. The input lacks base qualities; no much larger clone sits a single base away.

For TCRbeta CDR3 sequencing, genomic DNA from the sorted cells was extracted using the QIAGEN DNeasy Blood and Tissue Kit. Through immunoSEQ, high-throughput TCRbeta CDR3 sequencing was done commercially, including PCR amplification with internal controls and bias correction. On the study's bioinformatics: Unique productive TCRbeta sequences were defined by CDR3 nucleotide sequence where primers matched, and otherwise by CDR3 amino acid sequence together with Vbeta and Jbeta genes. To correct sorting error, sequences shared between sorted populations at a frequency ratio of 2:1 or less were removed; the rest were assigned to the higher population. A sequence was defined as donor-reactive if the sequence was expanded at least 5-fold in CFSE-low cells compared with unstimulated cells and had a frequency of at least 0.01% in CFSE-low cells. Jensen-Shannon divergence, calculated on the top 100 TCRbeta sequences ranked by frequency, was used to quantify repertoire divergence. For samples with multiple sequencing runs, sorting error was corrected separately for each run before the runs were pooled. Entries here come from immuneACCESS through TCRdb and include only in-frame sequences with V and J called. Some clones fail to appear in such tables; in the studies checked, an unresolved V gene covers under half of the shortfall, and the cause of the remainder is unknown. V and J calls and clone size are those listed in that table; D and trimming were worked out from the DNA. The sample has tens of thousands of clones on record, 93% of them singletons. Around 0.45% of the sample is taken by the ten largest.

CDR1 SEHNR and CDR2 FQNEAQ were looked up in the germline V gene (reference sequence). The CDR3 holds 14 amino acids from the cysteine to the phenylalanine. The kept DNA is CDR3 alone, 42 bases in frame from the first base. Trimming removed 2 bases from V and 4 bases from J, leaving 11 bases between the germline ends. The intended sense of this specimen's time point label: blood sample drawn before combined kidney and bone marrow transplant. Unstimulated Tregs (CD4+CD25+CD127-), CD4+ non-Tregs (CD4+CD25-), CD4 and CD8 cells were FACS-sorted from thawed PBMCs. The patients were a few recipients of combined kidney and bone marrow transplants from the ITN036ST trial, and samples were available only for these trial subjects. Healthy control blood was processed to PBMCs by Ficoll density gradient and cryopreserved, and patient PBMCs were collected before and after transplant.

The V and J segments used are TRBV7-9 and TRBJ1-1, with TRBD1 tentatively as D gene (6 bases match). The sequence came from a human donor who received a combined kidney and bone marrow transplant. The specimen comprised CD4+ T cells from blood, sampled before the transplant. The CDR3 region has the sequence CASSLSGQLTEAFF. The nucleotide sequence reads as follows: TGTGCCAGCAGCTTATCCGGACAGCTCACTGAAGCTTTCTTT.